This TCR beta chain was retrieved from a study of identical twins. Template switching, a step in the protocol, added a universal primer site, and cDNA carried unique molecular identifiers. TCRdb itself ran the 5' RACE reads through MiXCR, one entry per CDR3 protein. This table holds about 890,000 distinct CDR3 sequences, roughly 12% found once. This CDR3 is built from 13 residues. CDR1 is MNHNY, CDR2 SVGAGI, per germline (reference sequence). J lost 10 bases, V lost 7 bases, and 9 bases had no gene match. These sequences were also reported in another study, on yellow fever vaccine responses in identical twins.

The rearrangement joins TRBV6-6 to TRBJ2-1; 8 bases align to TRBD2. The sample taken for sequencing was PBMCs. The TCR was taken from a young woman in good health. The CDR3 nucleotides are TGTGCCAGCACCTACGGACTAGCCGAGGAGCAGTTCTTC. The encoded protein is CASTYGLAEEQFF.